This T cell receptor (beta chain) is drawn from a study of CD8+CD57+ T cells in acquired aplastic anemia. Study-wide findings and caveats: Between the patient and control groups, CD8+ Simpson's diversity did not differ significantly. About 28 sequences, all CD8+ CDR3, were shared between patients and controls.

In patients chosen for sequencing, flow cytometry had shown CD8+CD57+ cell expansion. The V segment lost 3 bases and the J segment 6 bases; nucleotides outside the gene matches: 8. Germline loops: CDR1 SEHNR, CDR2 FQNEAQ (reference sequence). The CDR3 has 14 amino acids. Points on this clonotype: Its antigen is unknown.

According to the study, genomic DNA was the template for TCR beta VDJ and CDR3 profiling. TCRdb processed the reads anew with MiXCR; each CDR3 protein has one entry. The sample contains more than 250,000 distinct CDR3 sequences, approximately 82% of which appear only once. Sequenced material: sorted CD4+, CD8+, or CD8+CD57+ T cells (not recorded which) from PBMCs. The chain joins TRBV7-9 to TRBJ2-7; 7 nucleotides align to TRBD2. This clonotype originated in a human donor with aplastic anemia. The CDR3, as DNA: TGTGCCAGCAGCTTCGAAAGATGCGGGGGCGAGCAGTACTTC. Amino acid sequence: CASSFERCGGEQYF.